This is a list of T cell receptor beta chains from one sample in a study of CD4 T cells in relation to SARS-CoV-2 and coronaviruses. These receptors have no known antigen. Generated by immunoSEQ multiplex PCR, the TCRdb table keeps only in-frame clones and is missing some. The data contain 21,000 or so clones, about 80% of them singletons. Source material: CD4+ T cells from PBMCs, cultured in vitro. The receptors come from a human donor in good health. Each CDR3 is given with its conserved first and last residue. A D gene is named only where the DNA matches it firmly. Expanded clones are given a class, and other clones once, few, many or no size at all.

clone_size	d_call	j_call	v_call	cdr3_aa	cdr3_nt
NA	NA	TRBJ2-3	TRBV2	CASRDTSSTDTQYF	TGTGCCAGCAGAGACACATCTAGCACAGATACGCAGTATTTT
few	TRBD1	TRBJ1-5	TRBV5-5	CASSITGGEVQPQHF	TGTGCCAGCAGCATCACAGGGGGCGAGGTTCAGCCCCAGCATTTT
NA	TRBD2	TRBJ2-5	TRBV30	CAWSLGLAGSETQYF	TGTGCCTGGAGTTTGGGACTAGCGGGATCGGAGACCCAGTACTTC
NA	NA	TRBJ1-5	TRBV28	CASSLLVSLGLNQPQHF	TGTGCCAGCAGTTTACTAGTCTCCCTCGGCCTCAATCAGCCCCAGCATTTT
NA	NA	TRBJ1-5	TRBV6-5	CASDDSGVGQPQHF	TGTGCCAGCGACGATTCAGGGGTAGGGCAGCCCCAGCATTTT
NA	NA	TRBJ2-2	TRBV24-1	CATSRTGELFF	TGTGCCACCAGCCGTACCGGGGAGCTGTTTTTT
large	TRBD2	TRBJ2-7	TRBV12-5	CASGLGLTSGFLNEQYF	TGTGCTAGTGGTTTGGGGCTGACTAGCGGGTTTCTAAACGAGCAGTACTTC
NA	TRBD2	TRBJ2-1	TRBV7-3	CASSLQTSAYNEQFF	TGTGCCAGCAGCCTCCAGACTAGCGCCTACAATGAGCAGTTCTTC
NA	TRBD2	TRBJ2-1	TRBV9	CASSVILAGRNEQFF	TGTGCCAGCAGCGTGATACTAGCGGGAAGGAATGAGCAGTTCTTC
NA	NA	TRBJ2-5	TRBV5-1	CASSLEGRQETQYF	TGCGCCAGCAGCTTGGAGGGACGGCAAGAGACCCAGTACTTC
NA	NA	TRBJ2-7	TRBV18	CASSYEAYEQYF	TGTGCCAGCTCTTACGAGGCCTACGAGCAGTACTTC
NA	TRBD2	TRBJ2-1	TRBV6-4	CASSDSLSGDYNEQFF	TGTGCCAGCAGTGACTCCCTTAGCGGGGATTACAATGAGCAGTTCTTC
NA	NA	TRBJ2-1	TRBV7-2	CASSLDPDNEQFF	TGTGCCAGCAGCTTAGACCCAGACAATGAGCAGTTCTTC
NA	NA	TRBJ2-2	TRBV9	CASSVGPKAGELFF	TGTGCCAGCAGCGTAGGCCCAAAAGCCGGGGAGCTGTTTTTT
NA	TRBD2	TRBJ2-5	TRBV5-4	CASSPWASGSRETQYF	TGTGCCAGCAGCCCGTGGGCTAGCGGGAGTAGAGAGACCCAGTACTTC
few	NA	TRBJ1-1	TRBV3-1/TRBV3-2	CASSPNRVVSTEAFF	TGTGCCAGCAGCCCCAACAGGGTGGTTTCCACTGAAGCTTTCTTT
NA	NA	TRBJ1-5	TRBV30	CAWSVRGNQPQHF	TGTGCCTGGAGTGTACGGGGGAATCAGCCCCAGCATTTT
NA	NA	TRBJ2-6	TRBV7-9	CASSTTWGSGANVLTF	TGTGCCAGCAGCACAACGTGGGGATCTGGGGCCAACGTCCTGACTTTC
NA	TRBD1	TRBJ1-5	TRBV5-5	CASSMTGGGPNQPQHF	TGTGCCAGCAGCATGACAGGGGGCGGCCCCAATCAGCCCCAGCATTTT
few	NA	TRBJ1-6	TRBV5-1	CASSLQGRARNSPLHF	TGCGCCAGCAGCTTGCAGGGACGGGCTAGGAATTCACCCCTCCACTTT
NA	NA	TRBJ1-1	TRBV10-3	CAISESGRGVNTEAFF	TGTGCCATCAGTGAGTCCGGGAGGGGAGTGAACACTGAAGCTTTCTTT
once	NA	TRBJ2-2	TRBV25-1	CASSEVSGGNTGELFF	TGTGCCAGCAGTGAGGTTTCTGGGGGCAACACCGGGGAGCTGTTTTTT
NA	TRBD1	TRBJ1-2	TRBV11-1	CASSQGGSSYTF	TGTGCCAGCAGCCAGGGGGGGTCGAGCTACACCTTC
NA	TRBD1	TRBJ1-4	TRBV4-1	CASSQGERDRHFF	TGCGCCAGCAGCCAAGGAGAACGGGACAGGCACTTTTTT
NA	NA	TRBJ1-6	TRBV9	CASSGELNSPLHF	TGTGCCAGCAGCGGGGAGCTAAATTCACCCCTCCACTTT
few	NA	TRBJ1-3	TRBV30	CAWSVGSGNTIYF	TGTGCCTGGAGCGTAGGATCTGGAAACACCATATATTTT
few	TRBD1	TRBJ2-7	TRBV4-1	CASSHGQGAYEQYF	TGCGCCAGCAGCCACGGACAGGGCGCCTACGAGCAGTACTTC
NA	NA	TRBJ1-1	TRBV18	CASSGGVNMNTEAFF	TGTGCCAGCTCGGGGGGAGTTAACATGAACACTGAAGCTTTCTTT
few	NA	TRBJ1-3	TRBV4-1	CASSQVGAGGNTIYF	TGCGCCAGCAGCCAAGTAGGGGCCGGCGGAAACACCATATATTTT
NA	NA	TRBJ1-5	TRBV5-1	CASSRGTSGDQPQHF	TGCGCCAGCAGCAGAGGGACATCGGGGGATCAGCCCCAGCATTTT
NA	NA	TRBJ2-3	TRBV3-1/TRBV3-2	CASSQDQDSTDTQYF	TGTGCCAGCAGCCAAGATCAGGACAGCACAGATACGCAGTATTTT
NA	TRBD2	TRBJ2-7	TRBV7-8	CASSFEILAGPSYEQYF	TGTGCCAGCAGCTTCGAGATCCTAGCGGGGCCCTCCTACGAGCAGTACTTC
NA	NA	TRBJ1-4	TRBV20-1	CSASQQGPFNEKLFF	TGCAGTGCTAGTCAACAGGGCCCCTTTAATGAAAAACTGTTTTTT
once	TRBD2	TRBJ2-3	TRBV5-1	CASSSLRAGGADTQYF	TGCGCCAGCAGCTCCCTTCGAGCGGGAGGGGCAGATACGCAGTATTTT
few	NA	TRBJ1-2	TRBV7-3	CASSFSGGFGYTF	TGTGCCAGCAGCTTTTCAGGCGGATTTGGCTACACCTTC
once	NA	TRBJ2-2	TRBV5-1	CASSFDRLSNTGELFF	TGCGCCAGCAGCTTCGACAGACTTTCTAACACCGGGGAGCTGTTTTTT
NA	NA	TRBJ1-1	TRBV18	CASSPRGETEAFF	TGTGCCAGCTCACCACGAGGGGAAACTGAAGCTTTCTTT
once	NA	TRBJ2-1	TRBV9	CASNIDSYNEQFF	TGTGCCAGCAATATAGACTCCTACAATGAGCAGTTCTTC
NA	TRBD2	TRBJ2-1	TRBV7-7	CASSEGLAAYNEQFF	TGTGCCAGCAGCGAGGGACTAGCGGCCTACAATGAGCAGTTCTTC
once	NA	TRBJ2-2	TRBV15	CATSIIAYTGELFF	TGTGCCACCAGCATCATCGCTTACACCGGGGAGCTGTTTTTT
NA	NA	TRBJ1-1	TRBV5-1	CASSDTGGTTEAFF	TGCGCCAGCAGCGACACGGGGGGTACCACTGAAGCTTTCTTT
NA	TRBD1	TRBJ1-1	TRBV28	CASSPWTGENTEAFF	TGTGCCAGCAGTCCGTGGACAGGGGAGAACACTGAAGCTTTCTTT
NA	NA	TRBJ1-5	TRBV30	CAWSPGHRNQPQHF	TGTGCCTGGAGCCCGGGACATAGAAATCAGCCCCAGCATTTT
NA	TRBD2	TRBJ2-1	TRBV28	CASSLSGRSYNEQFF	TGTGCCAGCAGTTTGAGCGGGAGGAGTTACAATGAGCAGTTCTTC
NA	NA	TRBJ2-1	TRBV6-2/TRBV6-3	CASSYQRFTYNEQFF	TGTGCCAGCAGTTACCAGCGGTTTACCTACAATGAGCAGTTCTTC
NA	NA	TRBJ2-7	TRBV5-5	CASSPVVWGDEQYF	TGTGCCAGCAGCCCGGTGGTGTGGGGGGACGAGCAGTACTTC
few	TRBD2	TRBJ2-1	TRBV5-4	CASSWGLADGSYNEQFF	TGTGCCAGCAGCTGGGGACTAGCGGACGGCTCCTACAATGAGCAGTTCTTC
NA	NA	TRBJ1-6	TRBV2	CASSLTGQAYNSPLHF	TGTGCCAGCAGTCTTACAGGGCAGGCTTATAATTCACCCCTCCACTTT
once	NA	TRBJ2-5	TRBV24-1	CATSESGQMTQYF	TGTGCCACCAGTGAGTCGGGGCAGATGACCCAGTACTTC
NA	NA	TRBJ2-6	TRBV2	CASSRENANVLTF	TGTGCCAGCAGTCGCGAGAACGCCAACGTCCTGACTTTC
NA	NA	TRBJ1-1	TRBV19	CASSTIPDTEAFF	TGTGCCAGTAGTACCATCCCGGACACTGAAGCTTTCTTT
NA	NA	TRBJ2-7	TRBV9	CASSVKPQGEQYF	TGTGCCAGCAGCGTAAAACCTCAGGGGGAGCAGTACTTC
NA	TRBD2	TRBJ2-5	TRBV19	CASSMGGTSGLRAQYF	TGTGCCAGTAGTATGGGGGGGACTAGCGGCCTCCGTGCCCAGTACTTC